Each of the 25 T cell receptor beta chains below was sequenced from the same sample in a study of blood T cells in healthy people across ages. PCR was performed a second time for about 7 to 12 cycles using a sample-barcoded 5' primer and a J-beta primer mix. Each CDR3 protein is one row after TCRdb ran MiXCR on the 5' RACE reads. This repertoire shows almost 550,000 distinct CDR3 sequences, more than 20% found once; its top ten account for under 9%. The same sample was also used in a study of T cells of mothers and their children.

Source material: blood. Receptors originate from a boy between 10 and 17 years old in good health.

The rearrangement links TRBV6-2 or TRBV6-3 to TRBJ1-2; possible D gene TRBD1, 6 bases. Looked up from germline, CDR1 is MNHEY and CDR2 is SVGEGT. Trimming left V 5 bases short and J 2 bases short, with 12 bases between. The CDR3 has 14 amino acids. The CDR3 sequence is CASSLRTANYGYTF. DNA for the CDR3: TGTGCCAGCAGTCTTCGGACAGCAAACTATGGCTACACCTTC.

V is TRBV7-2 and J is TRBJ2-6; 7 nucleotides agree with TRBD1. Looked up from germline, CDR1 is SGHTA and CDR2 is FQGNSA. Losses at the gene ends were 5 bases for V and 2 bases for J; bases not matched to a gene: 6. The length of the CDR3 is 16 residues. The chain's CDR3 is CASSPTDRAGANVLTF. CDR3 nucleotide sequence: TGTGCCAGCAGCCCGACCGACAGGGCTGGGGCCAACGTCCTGACTTTC. The variable domain in full, with the rest retrieved from reference TRBV7-2 and TRBJ2-6, is GAGVSQSPSNKVTEKGKDVELRCDPISGHTALYWYRQSLGQGLEFLIYFQGNSAPDKSGLPSDRFSAERTGGSVSTLTIQRTQQEDSAVYLCASSPTDRAGANVLTFGAGSRLTVL.

The genes are TRBV29-1 and TRBJ2-1; D is unclear. Germline CDR1 SQVTM, CDR2 ANQGSEA. The CDR3 has 16 residues. The V and J ends lost 4 bases and 0 bases respectively, with 16 bases between them. The chain's CDR3 is CSVVWTGRGSYNEQFF. CDR3 sequence (DNA): TGCAGCGTTGTCTGGACCGGACGAGGCTCCTACAATGAGCAGTTCTTC.

This clonotype was counted only a few times. V and J are TRBV7-2 and TRBJ2-1; 8 nucleotides agree with TRBD2. This CDR3 is 15 amino acids long. V trimming: 6 bases; J trimming: 3 bases; junction bases outside the gene matches: 7. Germline V lookup: CDR1 SGHTA, CDR2 FQGNSA. The CDR3 here is CASRIAGLNYNEQFF. The CDR3 DNA reads as TGTGCCAGCAGGATAGCGGGGTTAAACTACAATGAGCAGTTCTTC. Full variable domain (remainder filled in from reference TRBV7-2 and TRBJ2-1): GAGVSQSPSNKVTEKGKDVELRCDPISGHTALYWYRQSLGQGLEFLIYFQGNSAPDKSGLPSDRFSAERTGGSVSTLTIQRTQQEDSAVYLCASRIAGLNYNEQFFGPGTRLTVL.

The V call is TRBV9, the J call TRBJ2-3; D gene uncertain. V gave up 2 bases and J gave up 0 bases, with 10 bases separating them. The CDR3 has 15 residues. CDR1 is SGDLS, CDR2 YYNGEE, per germline. The CDR3: CASSVGASSTDTQYF. CDR3 sequence (DNA): TGTGCCAGCAGCGTTGGCGCTTCTAGCACAGATACGCAGTATTTT.

V and J are TRBV4-1 and TRBJ2-2; perhaps TRBD2 as D (5 bases). The CDR3 is 16 amino acids. The germline V gene has CDR1 MGHRA and CDR2 YSYEKL. The V and J ends lost 4 bases and 0 bases respectively, with 12 bases between them. In nucleotides, the CDR3 is TGCGCCAGCAGCCCGGGCTTAGCGTCGAACACCGGGGAGCTGTTTTTT. This encodes CASSPGLASNTGELFF.

The chain has TRBV6-6 and TRBJ2-3; tentatively, D is TRBD2 (5 bases). Germline V lookup: CDR1 MNHNY, CDR2 SVGAGI (reference sequence). The ends were cut back, 2 bases at V and 2 bases at J, with 8 bases in the middle. This CDR3 comprises 14 residues. The CDR3 DNA reads TGTGCCAGCAGTTACCGGAGGTTCACAGATACGCAGTATTTT. Translated, it gives CASSYRRFTDTQYF.

The CDR3 sequence: CASSQDEGQTYTGELFF. The DNA for the CDR3 is TGCGCCAGCAGCCAAGATGAGGGACAGACCTACACCGGGGAGCTGTTTTTT. The gene calls are TRBV4-3 and TRBJ2-2; the match to TRBD1 covers 7 bases. V shed 0 bases, J shed 3 bases, and the junction held 7 bases outside the gene matches. CDR1 and CDR2 (germline): LGHNA, YSLEER. CDR3 length: 17 residues.

This chain links TRBV4-2 with TRBJ2-3; no reliable D call. CDR3 length equals 20 residues. The germline gives CDR1 LGHNA, CDR2 YNFKEQ. The germline V and J ends were trimmed by 2 bases and 2 bases, with 26 bases remaining between them. The CDR3 DNA sequence: TGTGCCAGCAGCCAAAGGCCCACCCGGCAGGCACCTAGTTCCACAGATACGCAGTATTTT. This encodes CASSQRPTRQAPSSTDTQYF.

The chain uses TRBV20-1 and TRBJ2-7; 8 bases are shared with TRBD2. V gave up 5 bases and J gave up 5 bases; unmatched junction bases: 8. The CDR3 is 13 amino acids. Germline-derived CDR1 and CDR2 are DFQATT and SNEGSKA (reference sequence). The CDR3, as DNA: TGCAGTGCTGACACGGGACTAGTGGACGAGCAGTACTTC. Its protein is CSADTGLVDEQYF.

Of note for this clonotype: A read error may produce the germline difference seen at one junction end. The gene calls are TRBV7-2 and TRBJ1-2, with D unresolved. The CDR3 length is 13 residues. Germline V lookup: CDR1 SGHTA, CDR2 FQGNSA. This CDR3 reads CAGSSDRLYGYTF. CDR3 sequence (DNA): TGTGCCGGCAGCTCGGACCGACTCTATGGCTACACCTTC.

In regard to this clonotype: Lacking the conserved final phenylalanine or tryptophan, this CDR3 likely reflects a read error. The V and J genes are TRBV9 and TRBJ1-2; a weak D match, TRBD1 (5 bases). V lost 4 bases and J lost 4, with 20 bases in between. Germline-derived CDR1 and CDR2 are SGDLS and YYNGEE. The length of the CDR3 is 16 residues. This CDR3 reads CASSLHRDLGRYGYTS. Here the CDR3 DNA reads TGTGCCAGCAGCTTGCACCGGGACCTAGGGCGCTATGGCTACACCTCC.

The CDR3 sequence: CSARVQDRVQETQYF. The CDR3, as DNA: TGCAGTGCTAGGGTGCAGGACAGGGTCCAAGAGACCCAGTACTTC. The V and J genes are TRBV20-1 and TRBJ2-5; 8 bases fit TRBD1. After removal of 3 bases from V and 1 base from J, the junction contained 7 bases not matched to a gene. The germline CDR1 and CDR2 sequences are DFQATT and SNEGSKA (reference sequence). CDR3 length equals 15 residues.

The rearrangement uses TRBV5-1 and TRBJ2-1; 9 nucleotides agree with TRBD1. Germline V lookup: CDR1 SGHRS, CDR2 YFSETQ. The CDR3 runs 15 residues. J lost 2 bases, V lost 8 bases, and 8 bases had no gene match. CDR3 sequence (DNA): TGCGCCAGTTCAACAGGGGGCATCACCTACAATGAGCAGTTCTTC. This encodes CASSTGGITYNEQFF.

About this clonotype itself: One end of the junction is discordant with germline, which a read error may explain. The J gene is TRBJ1-2, the V gene TRBV27, with D perhaps matching TRBD1 (5 bases). Germline V lookup: CDR1 MNHEY, CDR2 SMNVEV (reference sequence). The CDR3 totals 11 residues. This CDR3 is CVSRTSYGYTF. Here the CDR3 DNA reads TGTGTCAGCCGGACATCATACGGCTACACCTTC.

This clonotype came up a few times. The chain links TRBV13 to TRBJ2-1; TRBD2 might be the D (6 bases). Germline CDR1 reads PRHDT; CDR2 reads FYEKMQ (reference sequence). Deletions cut 5 bases from V and 1 base from J, with 27 bases between. There are 20 residues in the CDR3. The CDR3 here is CASSPRAFLGGLESYNEQFF. CDR3 bases: TGTGCCAGCAGCCCCAGGGCTTTTCTAGGAGGGCTTGAGTCCTACAATGAGCAGTTCTTC.

The DNA of the CDR3 is TGTGCCAGCAGTCCCACAGGGGGCGCGGTAACCGGGGAGCTGTTTTTT. The encoded protein is CASSPTGGAVTGELFF. The J gene is TRBJ2-2, the V gene TRBV27; 9 bases are shared with TRBD1. Germline CDR1 MNHEY, CDR2 SMNVEV (reference sequence). The CDR3 runs 16 residues. The V and J ends lost 5 bases and 5 bases, in that order; junction bases with no gene match: 9.

In its sample, this clonotype was seen a few times. CDR3 protein: CSVGRAGEGTGELFF. The DNA of the CDR3 is TGCAGCGTTGGTCGGGCAGGGGAAGGCACCGGGGAGCTGTTTTTT. J is TRBJ2-2 and V is TRBV29-1; possibly TRBD1 for D (6 bases). This CDR3 has 15 amino acids. V lost 4 bases to trimming and J lost 4 bases, with 16 bases between them. Germline lookup yields CDR1 SQVTM and CDR2 ANQGSEA.

This clonotype was seen a few times. The chain employs TRBV29-1 and TRBJ1-2, with D possibly matching TRBD1 (6 bases). V lost 6 bases, J lost 4 bases, and 12 bases lay in between. The CDR3 is 12 residues long. Germline-derived CDR1 and CDR2 are SQVTM and ANQGSEA. CDR3 in amino acids: CSVSEGGYGYTF. The DNA of the CDR3 is TGCAGCGTGTCTGAAGGGGGCTATGGCTACACCTTC.

This clonotype was detected only a few times. V and J are TRBV6-7 and TRBJ1-4; D perhaps matches TRBD1 (5 bases). TRBV6-7 is marked as an open reading frame, function uncertain. This CDR3 has 17 residues. The V gene lost 0 bases and the J gene lost 0 bases, with 11 bases spanning the gap. CDR3 coding DNA: TGTGCCAGCAGTTACTCCAGGGTCCCTGCAACTAATGAAAAACTGTTTTTT. This codes for CASSYSRVPATNEKLFF.

This clonotype was recorded once. The rearrangement links TRBV20-1 to TRBJ1-1, with a weak D call TRBD1 (6 bases). Germline V gene sequence: CDR1 DFQATT, CDR2 SNEGSKA (reference sequence). CDR3 length: 11 residues. V lost 7 bases and J lost 4, with 10 bases in between. The CDR3 here is CSGLGATEAFF. CDR3 sequence (DNA): TGCAGTGGCTTGGGGGCCACTGAAGCTTTCTTT.

Only a few counts were recorded for this clonotype. V gene TRBV27 combines with J gene TRBJ2-5; 9 nucleotides align to TRBD1. J gave up 5 bases and V 6 bases, and 10 bases lay outside the gene matches. The CDR3 has 15 amino acids. Germline V gene sequence: CDR1 MNHEY, CDR2 SMNVEV (reference sequence). CDR3 nucleotides: TGTGCCAGCAGCCTGACAGGGGGGACAGGGGAGACCCAGTACTTC. It yields the protein CASSLTGGTGETQYF.

The rearrangement links TRBV19 to TRBJ1-5; D is ambiguous. The CDR3 length is 13 residues. Germline loops: CDR1 LNHDA, CDR2 SQIVND (reference sequence). V gave up 7 bases and J gave up 0 bases, with 7 bases separating them. This CDR3 reads CASIGSSNQPQHF. DNA of the CDR3: TGTGCCAGTATCGGCAGTAGCAATCAGCCCCAGCATTTT.

The chain joins TRBV6-2 or TRBV6-3 to TRBJ1-1; 8 bases match TRBD1. The CDR3 contains 18 residues. CDR1 is MNHEY and CDR2 is SVGEGT in the germline V gene. Losses at the gene ends were 6 bases for V and 4 bases for J; bases not matched to a gene: 19. Here the CDR3 DNA reads TGTGCCAGCAGCCGCCAACTAAGGACAGGGCTATTGGGCACTGAAGCTTTCTTT. It translates to CASSRQLRTGLLGTEAFF.

This chain uses TRBV7-9 with TRBJ1-4; maybe TRBD1 (5 bases). CDR3 size: 15 residues. Germline V gene data show CDR1 as SEHNR and CDR2 as FQNEAQ (reference sequence). With 3 bases removed from V and 5 bases from J, the gap between germline ends came to 13 bases. The CDR3 bases are TGTGCCAGCAGCTTTACGCGGGACGGGAATGAAAAACTGTTTTTT. Translation: CASSFTRDGNEKLFF.